This record concerns one TCR beta chain sequence. No antigen is known for it. No clone much larger than this one lies a single base away; base qualities are absent. Library preparation employed the immunoSEQ multiplex PCR assay. The multiplex PCR relied on a mix of 60 forward primers for TCR Vbeta segments and 13 reverse primers for TCR Jbeta segments. A multiplex PCR assay on genomic DNA amplified the CDR3 region of rearranged TCR beta genes. The amplified TCR beta libraries were sequenced on the Illumina HiSeq System as 87-base-pair reads. Under the source paper's analysis protocol: A later analysis counted 75 million to 100 million unique TCR beta chains across the 666 repertoires, and approximately 11 million of these chains were shared by at least two donors. Raw reads were error-corrected and collapsed into unique sequences by a nearest-neighbor algorithm in which closely related sequences were merged to remove PCR and sequencing errors. CDR3 sequences were aligned to IMGT reference sequences to assign V, D and J gene segments. For a sequence to be retained, a match of at least six nucleotides to both a V gene segment and a J gene segment was required. A rearrangement counted as productive if the CDR3 had no stop codons and remained in frame with V and J, and every other rearrangement counted as non-productive. CDR3 was defined by IMGT convention, running from the second conserved V-encoded cysteine to the conserved J-encoded phenylalanine. The earlier analysis of a few hundred of the donors excluded any sequence lacking an unambiguous match to a single V gene segment. An earlier analysis of 587 of the donors classified V segments as functional when productive rearrangements were above 56.7% and as segregating when the standard deviation between donors was above 5%. A statistical classification framework was built to diagnose cytomegalovirus status from the catalog of TCR beta chain sequences. A later analysis assigned V and J genes by comparing TCR nucleotide sequences with IMGT/GENE-DB human TR gene sequences. Using the TCRdist pipeline, a later analysis assigned CDR3 sequences along with most-parsimonious VDJ recombination scenarios. In a later analysis, every TCR beta chain was defined by the combination of its CDR3 amino acid sequence and its V-gene family, and reads without a unique V-gene family were dropped. As a way to deal with suspected cross-contamination and a sequencing artifact, a later analysis dropped approximately 590 nucleotide sequences that were highly shared and had low generation probability. In a later analysis, a clonal expansion index was calculated for each public chain from normalized within-repertoire ranks of inferred template counts. In a later analysis, generation probabilities were computed with a VDJ recombination model fitted to out-of-frame rearrangements, and the resulting probabilities were checked against IGoR. A later analysis scored TCR-TCR, TCR-HLA and TCR-CMV co-occurrence with hypergeometric tests, applying a repertoire-size bias correction to TCR pairs. To estimate false discovery rates, a later analysis permuted the HLA or CMV assignments 20 times. A later analysis grouped co-occurring TCRs with DBSCAN, adding TCRdist sequence similarity when clustering within HLA-allele-positive subsets. Repertoires with fewer than 30,000 or more than 120,000 public chains, plus five repertoires with anomalous nucleotide sharing, were excluded from co-occurrence clustering. This is the immuneACCESS table as TCRdb keeps it, with only in-frame sequences that have V and J called. A part of the clones is gone; compared with another copy, unresolved V genes explain less than half, and the rest is unexplained. The V and J calls and clone size are taken from that table; D and trimming were inferred from the DNA. Here the sample has about 110,000 clones; around 85% occur a single time. The ten most abundant clones make up about 6.6% of the sample.

This sample stems from a study of cytomegalovirus exposure and HLA in healthy donors (TCRdb year 2017). Study-wide context: An earlier analysis of 587 of the donors reported about 260 Gb of sequence data and 117 million unique TCR beta sequences obtained from around 190 million T cells. A later analysis re-examined previously published TCR beta repertoires from hundreds of donors and added high-resolution HLA genotyping to investigate patterns of TCR occurrence. Donor age, sex, ethnicity and CMV serostatus were collected together with the repertoire data. About 5 DR-DQ haplotypes were handled as single units for association and clustering, since linkage in the cohort was strong. All discovery cohort repertoires had been generated on a single sequencing platform. Rather than drawing on any new phenotypic data, the later analysis identified candidate immune exposures from TCR beta sequences and the way those sequences occurred across donors. Besides the first cohort of 550 to 750 subjects, a separate validation cohort made up of 95 to 150 different subjects was used. The number of donors typed differed by locus, with about 620-630 for A, B, C, DRB1 and DQB1, approximately 500 for DQA1, 600 to 610 for DPA1, and over 400 for DPB1. Across some 400 genotyped donors of the cohort, an average of approximately 240,000 unique TCR beta nucleotide sequences per donor were sequenced, and roughly a sixth of those sequences were non-productive. The study aimed to test whether cataloging public T cell receptors could reveal signatures of past pathogen exposure. Using immunosequencing, the study profiled T cell repertoires from 666 subjects and related those repertoires to cytomegalovirus serostatus. A later genetic analysis took genome-wide SNP genotypes for about 65% of the roughly 670 donors and used that subset as a discovery cohort. Among the approximately 420 genotyped donors, approximately 82% belonged to the genetic ancestry cluster associated with self-reported Caucasian donors. An earlier analysis of 500 to 650 of the donors applied high-throughput TCR beta sequencing to assess whether each TCR beta V gene segment acted as functional or pseudogenic. HLA typing included class I and class II loci at four-digit resolution. Around 300 gigabases of sequencing data and 70 million to 85 million unique TCR sequences were included in an early release covering roughly 600 HLA-typed donors. High-throughput TCR immunosequencing, statistical association of individual TCRs with disease status, and machine learning were combined to predict cytomegalovirus infection status. Study-wide findings and limitations: Because counts were too low, about 15 rarely observed V segments, including chromosome 9 orphons, were left out of the earlier analysis of 500 to 750 of the donors. Sequencing depth was assumed to be roughly uniform across donors in the presence/absence analyses, though that assumption may not hold. Only TCR beta chains were sequenced in this cohort, and the absence of alpha or paired-chain data limited detectable features. At a false discovery rate of 0.05, a later analysis linked about 17,000 TCR beta sequences to specific HLA alleles. A few of the identified cytomegalovirus-associated TCR beta chains were confirmed in vitro to be specific for cytomegalovirus antigens. The sequencing pipeline was judged likely to have produced a cluster of highly shared sequence variants as a technical artifact. According to a later analysis, most CMV-associated TCR beta chains appeared to be HLA-restricted, and the HLA associations seemed to be driven largely by CMV exposure. A later genetic analysis reported fewer N-insertions in productive TCRs among donors in an Asian-associated ancestry cluster than the roughly 640-donor mean. Most TCR sequences were seen in very few donors, while some public TCRs were found in many individuals. According to the authors, the approach could potentially be generalized to other disease states and immunological phenotypes. Assigning TCR associations to individual alleles was difficult when HLA alleles, especially DR and DQ, strongly co-occurred. In a later analysis, HLA-associated TCR beta chains were found to be more clonally expanded and to have lower generation probabilities than equally common non-associated chains. Because the 87-base-pair reads could not distinguish some IMGT-functional V segments, including TRBV6-2 and TRBV6-3, those segments were excluded. According to a later analysis, parvovirus B19, influenza, CMV and Epstein-Barr virus appeared linked to several top co-occurrence clusters. According to a later analysis, TCR association rates differed among HLA loci, with DRB1 alleles showing the most associated TCRs and HLA-C alleles showing the fewest. In both the original and validation cohorts, the classifier was reported to diagnose cytomegalovirus status with high specificity and sensitivity. In a later genetic analysis, a missense DCLRE1C variant was associated with V-gene and J-gene trimming of TCR beta chains, and the association was replicated in an independent cohort. A further reported finding was that TCR beta sequences accurately predicted the HLA-A and HLA-B alleles for most subjects in the first cohort. Linkage disequilibrium might explain the correlated functional status among segregating V segments, but an unknown experimental factor could not be ruled out. The study gave a list of some 150 TCR beta chains associated with cytomegalovirus. For the cohort, immune exposure information was limited to CMV serostatus. Because HLA typing was missing for some donors at each locus, association tests included only the typed subset. In an earlier analysis of 587 of the donors, most TCR beta V segments were observed in productive rearrangements about 90% or about 30% of the time, broadly matching IMGT annotations.

Ends trimmed: V by 3 bases, J by 0 bases; bases unmatched to a gene: 10. CDR1 is given as LNHDA and CDR2 as SQIVND, both from the germline V gene (reference sequence). The CDR3 runs 18 residues from the cysteine to the phenylalanine. Only the CDR3 part of the read is kept: 54 bases, read in frame from the first base. The cohort comprised fewer than 750 healthy bone marrow donors. Cohort members were all nominally healthy when sampled, although unrecorded immune exposures were likely present. The donor tested CMV seropositive and was one of the 289 seropositive cohort members. A peripheral blood sample was collected from each donor, and TCR beta sequencing was performed on peripheral blood mononuclear cells. Genomic DNA was extracted from the blood cell samples with the Qiagen DNeasy Blood Extraction Kit.

Sequenced material: PBMCs. The receptor chain draws on TRBV19 and TRBJ2-3, with 9 bases matching TRBD2. This sequence was found in a man aged 25 to 40 in good health and CMV-seropositive. The CDR3 sequence is CASSIFPSGVYSTDTQYF. The bases are TGTGCCAGTAGTATCTTCCCTAGCGGGGTATACAGCACAGATACGCAGTATTTT.